This passage covers 26 T cell receptor beta chains from one sample sequenced in a study of beta chain features in type 1 diabetes. Sequenced material consisted of expressed TCRB transcripts (all of the isolated RNA was reverse transcribed). Assay used: immunoSEQ multiplex PCR; TCRdb lists only in-frame clones, some missing. The table lists about 300,000 clones, 13% of them singletons. Study findings and constraints: The study found moderately but significantly shorter TCRB CDR3s in all four CD4+ subsets of Type 1 diabetes patients.

These receptors have no known antigen. Sequenced: naive CD4+ T cells from blood. The receptors were sampled from a woman aged 18-29 years with type 1 diabetes.

The chain carries TRBV5-1 and TRBJ1-1; 9 bases align to TRBD1. The CDR3 is 16 residues long. Germline V CDR1 and CDR2: SGHRS, YFSETQ. V was pared by 4 bases and J by 5 bases, with 12 bases of the junction left unmatched. The CDR3 is CASSRVQGALGTEAFF. The CDR3 region has the DNA TGCGCCAGCAGCCGAGTACAGGGGGCGCTTGGAACTGAAGCTTTCTTT.

The J gene is TRBJ2-3, the V gene TRBV5-6; 10 bases are shared with TRBD2. Germline V gene data show CDR1 as SGHDT and CDR2 as YYEEEE. The V gene end was trimmed by 2 bases and the J gene end by 6 bases; junction bases not matched to a gene: 3. The CDR3 totals 14 residues. The CDR3 is CASSFSSGSDTQYF. CDR3 in DNA: TGTGCCAGCAGCTTTTCTAGCGGGAGTGATACGCAGTATTTT.

The V gene is TRBV6-6, the J gene TRBJ1-5; D unresolved. The CDR3 spans 15 residues. The V gene lost 0 bases and the J gene lost 1 base, with 7 bases spanning the gap. CDR1 and CDR2 (germline): MNHNY, SVGAGI (reference sequence). The CDR3, as DNA: TGTGCCAGCAGTTACTCGCTAGAGAGCAATCAGCCCCAGCATTTT. Translated: CASSYSLESNQPQHF.

J is TRBJ2-1 and V is TRBV25-1; tentative D call: TRBD1 (6 bases). Trimming removed 3 bases from V and 2 bases from J, with 14 bases in between. This CDR3 comprises 16 residues. Germline V lookup: CDR1 MGHDK, CDR2 SYGVNS. The CDR3 loop is CASSENVDRPYNEQFF. For the CDR3, the DNA is TGTGCCAGCAGTGAGAATGTGGACAGACCCTACAATGAGCAGTTCTTC.

This clone was picked up a small number of times. The chain combines TRBV7-2 with TRBJ1-5; 7 nucleotides line up with TRBD1. V was pared by 1 base and J by 6 bases, with 6 bases of the junction left unmatched. The CDR3 runs to 15 residues. Germline V CDR1 and CDR2: SGHTA, FQGNSA. The CDR3 spells CASSLGQGLGQPQHF. CDR3 in DNA: TGTGCCAGCAGCTTAGGACAGGGTTTAGGTCAGCCCCAGCATTTT. The whole variable domain, filled in from reference TRBV7-2 and TRBJ1-5, reads GAGVSQSPSNKVTEKGKDVELRCDPISGHTALYWYRQSLGQGLEFLIYFQGNSAPDKSGLPSDRFSAERTGGSVSTLTIQRTQQEDSAVYLCASSLGQGLGQPQHFGDGTRLSIL.

This clone was observed a few times. The V and J genes are TRBV27 and TRBJ2-3; D is unresolved. Trimming took 7 bases from V and 3 from J, leaving 8 bases between them. Germline assignment: CDR1 MNHEY and CDR2 SMNVEV (reference sequence). CDR3 length: 12 amino acids. In DNA, the CDR3 is TGTGCCAGCACCTATTTTACAGATACGCAGTATTTT. This translates into CASTYFTDTQYF.

The chain has TRBV18 and TRBJ1-5; 9 bases are shared with TRBD1. Trimming cost V 6 bases and J 1 base; bases outside gene matches: 10. The CDR3 is 17 residues long. Germline V gene sequence: CDR1 KGHSH, CDR2 LQKENI. The CDR3 sequence is CASSGQGMGVSNQPQHF. For the CDR3, the DNA is TGTGCCAGCTCGGGACAGGGCATGGGTGTCAGCAATCAGCCCCAGCATTTT.

To note about this clone: The CDR3 carries no conserved terminal phenylalanine or tryptophan, so it likely arises from a read error. The DNA is left out, because the CDR3 cannot be placed on it with certainty; the CDR3 is given as TCRdb lists it. The V and J genes are TRBV2 and TRBJ2-3; whether TRBD2, the table's D call, matches the DNA was not checked. Both ends counted, the CDR3 spans 11 residues. Germline CDR1 is SNHLY and CDR2 is FYNNEI. CDR3 region: CASSEGTSGSN.

This rearrangement joins TRBV30 to TRBJ1-2, with D uncertain. Germline V CDR1 and CDR2: GTSNPN, SVGIG (reference sequence). This CDR3 spans 13 amino acids. V lost 5 bases and J lost 0, with 10 bases in between. CDR3 in DNA: TGTGCCTGGGCAGCGTTTTCTAACTATGGCTACACCTTC. Translated, it gives CAWAAFSNYGYTF.

This clone was detected only a few times. This chain's CDR3 is CASRSSTGPGQYF. The CDR3 DNA reads TGCGCCAGCAGGTCATCGACAGGGCCGGGTCAGTACTTC. This rearrangement joins TRBV5-1 to TRBJ2-7, with 7 bases matching TRBD1. Germline assignment: CDR1 SGHRS and CDR2 YFSETQ. The junction had 12 bases not matched to a gene; V was cut back by 5 bases and J by 10 bases. The CDR3 length is 13 residues.

J is TRBJ2-7 and V is TRBV28; 8 nucleotides match TRBD1. The germline CDR1 and CDR2 sequences are MDHEN and SYDVKM. The ends lost 2 bases at V and 6 bases at J; junction bases unmatched: 3. The CDR3 covers 13 residues. CDR3 nucleotides: TGTGCCAGCAGTTTACAGGGGGCGTTCGAGCAGTACGTC. Its translation is CASSLQGAFEQYV.

The chain recombines TRBV18 with TRBJ1-5; TRBD1 aligns across 7 bases. The CDR3 is made up of 17 amino acids. Germline trimming cut 1 base from V and 3 bases from J; bases unmatched to any gene: 9. The germline V gene has CDR1 KGHSH and CDR2 LQKENI. For the CDR3, the DNA is TGTGCCAGCTCACCACAGAGGTTGGGACAGAACAATCAGCCCCAGCATTTT. It yields the protein CASSPQRLGQNNQPQHF.

This clone was observed a few times. The rearrangement links TRBV18 to TRBJ1-5; 9 nucleotides line up with TRBD1. Germline values: CDR1 KGHSH, CDR2 LQKENI. The CDR3 runs 16 residues. The trim removed 2 bases at V and 3 bases at J, leaving 5 bases unmatched. The CDR3 DNA reads TGTGCCAGCTCACCAGCCGGGACAGGGAACAATCAGCCCCAGCATTTT. It translates to CASSPAGTGNNQPQHF.

The V and J genes are TRBV18 and TRBJ2-6, with 9 bases identical to TRBD1. This CDR3 spans 18 amino acids. V gave up 3 bases and J gave up 0 bases; unmatched junction bases: 6. Germline CDR1 and CDR2: KGHSH and LQKENI. The CDR3 region has the DNA TGTGCCAGCTCACCTCCCGGGACAGGGACCTCTGGGGCCAACGTCCTGACTTTC. Encoded protein: CASSPPGTGTSGANVLTF.

This clone was seen a few times. V usage is TRBV10-3 and J usage is TRBJ2-1, with 12 bases fitting TRBD2. CDR3 length: 16 residues. J lost 6 bases, V lost 1 base, and 4 bases had no gene match. The germline V gene encodes CDR1 ENHRY and CDR2 SYGVKD. The CDR3 region has the DNA TGTGCCATCAGTGAGTTATGGACTAGCGGGATCAATGAGCAGTTCTTC. It codes for CAISELWTSGINEQFF.

The chain recombines TRBV11-3 with TRBJ2-3, with D perhaps TRBD2 (5 bases). Trimming cost V 5 bases and J 0 bases, with 12 bases left between them. Germline-derived CDR1 and CDR2 are SGHNT and YENEEA. The CDR3 has 15 residues. The CDR3 loop reads CASSPGMDSTDTQYF. The CDR3 DNA sequence: TGTGCCAGCAGCCCCGGGATGGATAGCACAGATACGCAGTATTTT.

There are a few counts of this clone. The rearrangement joins TRBV7-9 to TRBJ2-1, with 9 nucleotides matching TRBD1. Germline V gene lookup returns CDR1 SEHNR and CDR2 FQNEAQ (reference sequence). The CDR3 has 16 amino acids. Trimming at V came to 5 bases and at J to 4 bases, leaving 9 bases not matched to a gene. The CDR3 sequence is CASSAYGTGIYNEQFF. CDR3 nucleotide sequence: TGTGCCAGCAGCGCCTACGGGACAGGGATATACAATGAGCAGTTCTTC.

The chain is built from TRBV10-3 and TRBJ2-3; D unclear. The CDR3 totals 15 residues. Trimming took 3 bases from V and 0 from J, leaving 10 bases between them. Germline V gene data show CDR1 as ENHRY and CDR2 as SYGVKD. The CDR3 nucleotides are TGTGCCATCAGTGACCCCACATCAAGCACAGATACGCAGTATTTT. The encoded protein is CAISDPTSSTDTQYF.

This clone appeared a few times. The V gene is TRBV9, the J gene TRBJ2-1, with D perhaps TRBD2 (5 bases). CDR3 size: 15 residues. V was clipped by 3 bases and J by 6 bases, with 16 bases between them. CDR1 SGDLS and CDR2 YYNGEE come from the germline V gene. CDR3 bases: TGTGCCAGCAGCGCGAGAGAGGGTTGGACCAATGAGCAGTTCTTC. Its protein product is CASSAREGWTNEQFF.

This clone was observed a handful of times. The chain has TRBV29-1 and TRBJ2-1; possibly TRBD1 for D (6 bases). Per germline, CDR1 SQVTM and CDR2 ANQGSEA. The germline V and J ends were trimmed by 4 bases and 7 bases, with 20 bases remaining between them. CDR3 size: 15 residues. Written as DNA, the CDR3 is TGCAGCGTTGGCCGCCCTTTGGGGGCTGGGAATGAGCAGTTCTTC. It yields the protein CSVGRPLGAGNEQFF.

The chain's CDR3 is CAWRRGGENTEAFF. The CDR3 nucleotides are TGTGCCTGGAGACGGGGAGGGGAAAACACTGAAGCTTTCTTT. This sequence joins TRBV30 and TRBJ1-1; D may be TRBD1 (5 bases). Between the trimmed V and J ends, which lost 3 bases and 2 bases, there was a span of 13 bases. The CDR3 contains 14 residues. Germline-derived CDR1 and CDR2 are GTSNPN and SVGIG (reference sequence).

This clone was counted between two and nine times. The chain recombines TRBV6-5 with TRBJ1-2; 9 bases fit TRBD1. V lost 6 bases and J lost 5; bases outside the gene matches: 4. The CDR3 is 13 amino acids. Per germline, CDR1 MNHEY and CDR2 SVGAGI. This CDR3 is CASRPDRGYGYTF. In DNA form, the CDR3 reads TGTGCCAGCAGGCCGGACAGGGGATATGGCTACACCTTC.

This clone was counted between two and nine times. The chain employs TRBV28 and TRBJ2-7, with a tentative D call TRBD2 (5 bases). The CDR3 covers 13 residues. Deletions cut 6 bases from V and 5 bases from J, with 14 bases between. CDR1 MDHEN and CDR2 SYDVKM come from the germline V gene. The CDR3, as DNA: TGTGCCAGCAGGAGGGCTAGTCCCCACGAGCAGTACTTC. It encodes CASRRASPHEQYF.

This clone has just a few counts. This chain connects TRBV21-1 to TRBJ2-7; the table's D call TRBD2 went unverified against the DNA. TRBV21-1 represents a pseudogene. The CDR3 consists of 14 residues. The CDR3 coding sequence is TGTGCCACCCAGTGGGGTACTGCGGGGCACGAGCAGTACGTC. It specifies CATQWGTAGHEQYV.

The J gene is TRBJ2-2, the V gene TRBV7-9; tentatively, D is TRBD1 (5 bases). CDR3 length: 15 residues. Trimming took 1 base from V and 6 from J, leaving 12 bases between them. Germline assignment: CDR1 SEHNR and CDR2 FQNEAQ (reference sequence). The CDR3, as DNA: TGTGCCAGCAGCTTAGTGTTTGGGGCGGCCGGGGAGCTGTTTTTT. Translated: CASSLVFGAAGELFF.

The chain carries TRBV14 and TRBJ2-2, with D possibly matching TRBD2 (5 bases). Germline CDR1 reads SGHDN; CDR2 reads FVKESK. There are 15 residues in the CDR3. Trimming took 1 base from V and 3 from J, leaving 9 bases between them. The CDR3 DNA reads TGTGCCAGCAGCCAAGGGGAGCGGCACACCGGGGAGCTGTTTTTT. It is translated as CASSQGERHTGELFF.